This T cell receptor (beta chain) is from a study of T cells in Graves' hyperthyroidism and ophthalmopathy. The study, taken as a whole, reports: A 13 V-J signature model discriminated ophthalmopathy versus stable hyperthyroidism. Blood held most thyroid clonotypes expanded above 0.001 frequency. The model identified upcoming ophthalmopathy a median 6.5 months ahead of onset.

Amplified regions were TCR beta CDR3 sequences from RNA transcripts. Using the HTBI primer set, a first-round RT-PCR was run on the TCR CDR3. A single record per CDR3 protein comes from TCRdb applying MiXCR to the multiplex PCR reads. Among 75,000 to 100,000 distinct CDR3 sequences listed, about 51% were seen once. This clonotype was detected many times. Its antigen is currently unknown. The CDR3 consists of 15 residues. The V end was cut by 1 base, the J end by 5 bases, with 15 bases between. From germline, CDR1 is SGHTA and CDR2 FQGNSA. The sequenced sample consisted of blood. The chain recombines TRBV7-2 with TRBJ2-7; no definite D call. The TCR comes from a woman in her thirties or forties with Graves' hyperthyroidism. In DNA form, the CDR3 reads TGTGCCAGCAGCTTAGTTCTGGGGTCCCCTAACGAGCAGTACTTC. Encoded protein: CASSLVLGSPNEQYF. The full variable domain, completed using reference TRBV7-2 and TRBJ2-7, is GAGVSQSPSNKVTEKGKDVELRCDPISGHTALYWYRQSLGQGLEFLIYFQGNSAPDKSGLPSDRFSAERTGGSVSTLTIQRTQQEDSAVYLCASSLVLGSPNEQYFGPGTRLTVT.